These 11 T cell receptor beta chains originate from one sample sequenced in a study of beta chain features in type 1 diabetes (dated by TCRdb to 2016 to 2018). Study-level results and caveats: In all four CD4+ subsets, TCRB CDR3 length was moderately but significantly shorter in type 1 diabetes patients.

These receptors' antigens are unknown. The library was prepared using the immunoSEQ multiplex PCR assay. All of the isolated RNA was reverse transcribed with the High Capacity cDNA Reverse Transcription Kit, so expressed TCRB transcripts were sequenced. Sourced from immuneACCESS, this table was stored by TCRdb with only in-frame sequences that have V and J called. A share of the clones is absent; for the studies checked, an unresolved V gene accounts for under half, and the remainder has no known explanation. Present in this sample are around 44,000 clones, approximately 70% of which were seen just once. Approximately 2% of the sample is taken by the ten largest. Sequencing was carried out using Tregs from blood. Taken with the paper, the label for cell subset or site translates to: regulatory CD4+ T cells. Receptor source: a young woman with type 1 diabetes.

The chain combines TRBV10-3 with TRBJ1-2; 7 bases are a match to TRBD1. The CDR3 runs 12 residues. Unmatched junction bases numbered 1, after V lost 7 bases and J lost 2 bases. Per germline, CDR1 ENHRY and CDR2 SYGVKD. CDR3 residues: CAITGQNYGYTF. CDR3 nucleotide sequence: TGTGCCATCACGGGACAGAACTATGGCTACACCTTC.

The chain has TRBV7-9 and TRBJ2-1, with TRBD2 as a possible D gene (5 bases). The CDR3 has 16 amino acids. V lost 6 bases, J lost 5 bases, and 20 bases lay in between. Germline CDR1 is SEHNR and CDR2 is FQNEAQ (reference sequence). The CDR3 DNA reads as TGTGCCAGCAGTCCTATTACCGGGATCGCTCACAATGAGCAGTTCTTC. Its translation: CASSPITGIAHNEQFF.

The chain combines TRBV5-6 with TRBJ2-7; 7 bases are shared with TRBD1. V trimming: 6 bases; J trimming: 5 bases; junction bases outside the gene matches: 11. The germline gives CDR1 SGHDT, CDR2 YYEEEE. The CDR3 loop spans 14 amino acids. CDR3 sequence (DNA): TGTGCCAGCACCCCGTACCCAGGGGGTAACGAGCAGTACTTC. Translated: CASTPYPGGNEQYF.

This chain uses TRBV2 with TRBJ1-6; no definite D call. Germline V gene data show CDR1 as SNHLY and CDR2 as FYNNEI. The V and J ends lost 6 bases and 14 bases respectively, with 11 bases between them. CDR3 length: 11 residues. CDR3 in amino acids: CASRGREALHF. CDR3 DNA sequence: TGTGCCAGCAGGGGTCGGGAAGCCCTCCACTTT.

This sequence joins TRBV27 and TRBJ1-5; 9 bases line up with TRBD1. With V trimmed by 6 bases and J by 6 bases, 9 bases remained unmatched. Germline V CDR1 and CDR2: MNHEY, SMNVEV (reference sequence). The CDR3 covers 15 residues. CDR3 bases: TGTGCCAGCAGGCCAACCGGGACAGGGATTCAGCCCCAGCATTTT. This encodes CASRPTGTGIQPQHF.

Written as DNA, the CDR3 is TGTGCCACTTCAGGGCTGGGTGAAAAACTGTTTTTT. This sequence encodes CATSGLGEKLFF. The gene calls are TRBV2 and TRBJ1-4, with D possibly being TRBD1 (5 bases). CDR1 and CDR2 from the germline V gene are SNHLY and FYNNEI. This CDR3 spans 12 amino acids. Trimming cost V 10 bases and J 7 bases, with 13 bases left between them.

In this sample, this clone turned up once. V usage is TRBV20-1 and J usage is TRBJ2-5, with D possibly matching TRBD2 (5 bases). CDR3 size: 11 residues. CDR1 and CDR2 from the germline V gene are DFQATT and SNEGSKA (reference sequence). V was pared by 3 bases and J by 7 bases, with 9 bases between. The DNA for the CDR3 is TGCAGTGCTAGGCCGGCGGGGACCCAGTACTTC. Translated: CSARPAGTQYF.

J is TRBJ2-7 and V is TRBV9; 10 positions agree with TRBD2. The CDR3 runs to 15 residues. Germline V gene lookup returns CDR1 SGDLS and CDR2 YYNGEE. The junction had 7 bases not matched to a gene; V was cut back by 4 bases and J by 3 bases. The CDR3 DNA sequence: TGTGCCAGCAGCTTCGGACTAGCGGTAAACTACGAGCAGTACTTC. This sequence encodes CASSFGLAVNYEQYF. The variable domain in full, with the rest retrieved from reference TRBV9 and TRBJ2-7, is DSGVTQTPKHLITATGQRVTLRCSPRSGDLSVYWYQQSLDQGLQFLIQYYNGEERAKGNILERFSAQQFPDLHSELNLSSLELGDSALYFCASSFGLAVNYEQYFGPGTRLTVT.

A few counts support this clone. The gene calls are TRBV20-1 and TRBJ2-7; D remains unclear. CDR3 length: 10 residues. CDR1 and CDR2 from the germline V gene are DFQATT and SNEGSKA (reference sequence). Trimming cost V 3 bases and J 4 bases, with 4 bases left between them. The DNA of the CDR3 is TGCAGTGCTAGTTCGTACGAGCAGTACTTC. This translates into CSASSYEQYF.

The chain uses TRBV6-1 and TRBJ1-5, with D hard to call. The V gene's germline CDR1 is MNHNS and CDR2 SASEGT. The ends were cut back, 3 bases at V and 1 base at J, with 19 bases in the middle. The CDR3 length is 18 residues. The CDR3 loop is CASSDQAPLGSSNQPQHF. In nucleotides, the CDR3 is TGTGCCAGCAGTGATCAGGCCCCCTTAGGGAGCAGCAATCAGCCCCAGCATTTT.

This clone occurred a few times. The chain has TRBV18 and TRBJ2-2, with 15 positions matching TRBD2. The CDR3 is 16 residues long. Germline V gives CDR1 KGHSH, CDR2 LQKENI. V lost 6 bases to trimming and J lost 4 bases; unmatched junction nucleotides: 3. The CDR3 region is CASSPGLAGGTGELFF. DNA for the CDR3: TGTGCCAGCTCCCCGGGACTAGCGGGAGGCACCGGGGAGCTGTTTTTT.